Listed here are 15 T cell receptor beta chains from one sample, sequenced in a study of blood T cell repertoires in COVID-19. Libraries were prepared by immunoSEQ multiplex PCR; TCRdb keeps only in-frame clonotypes and omits some of them. The sample shows approximately 160,000 clones, 81% of them seen only once. Sequencing was carried out using peripheral blood. Receptors originate from a man between 60 and 70 years old with active or convalescent COVID-19.

In nucleotides, the CDR3 is TGCGCCAGCAGCCCCACCGTCGTCAGAGGGACAGATACGCAGTATTTT. Translated: CASSPTVVRGTDTQYF. V and J are TRBV5-1 and TRBJ2-3; D is possibly TRBD2 (5 bases). The germline V and J ends were trimmed by 4 bases and 3 bases, with 18 bases remaining between them. Germline V lookup: CDR1 SGHRS, CDR2 YFSETQ. CDR3 length equals 16 residues.

V usage is TRBV25-1 and J usage is TRBJ1-1, with D possibly being TRBD1 (6 bases). Trimming pared 8 bases from V and 6 bases from J, leaving 10 bases between. The germline V gene encodes CDR1 MGHDK and CDR2 SYGVNS. This CDR3 is 11 amino acids long. The CDR3 loop is CASEQGSEAFF. CDR3 in DNA: TGTGCCAGCGAACAGGGCTCTGAAGCTTTCTTT.

The rearrangement uses TRBV7-9 and TRBJ1-1, with a tentative D call TRBD1 (6 bases). Germline values: CDR1 SEHNR, CDR2 FQNEAQ (reference sequence). Trimming left V 7 bases short and J 1 base short, with 16 bases between. The CDR3 has 15 amino acids. DNA of the CDR3: TGTGCCAGCACCCGGTGGGGGGGCGAGAACACTGAAGCTTTCTTT. Translated, it gives CASTRWGGENTEAFF.

The chain combines TRBV3-1 (or the pseudogene TRBV3-2) with TRBJ2-7; D might be TRBD1 (5 bases). Germline CDR1 and CDR2: LGHDT and YNNKEL (reference sequence). Trimming stripped 1 base from V and 6 bases from J, with 13 bases between. The CDR3 spans 14 residues. Here the CDR3 DNA reads TGTGCCAGCAGCCAAGGGCAGGGCAAGGGCGAGCAGTACTTC. Its protein is CASSQGQGKGEQYF.

The chain joins TRBV7-9 to TRBJ2-7, with 10 bases matching TRBD2. This CDR3 has 15 residues. Per the germline V gene, CDR1 is SEHNR and CDR2 is FQNEAQ (reference sequence). The trim removed 2 bases at V and 3 bases at J, leaving 4 bases unmatched. For the CDR3, the DNA is TGTGCCAGCAGCTTAAATCCTAGCGGGGGCTACGAGCAGTACTTC. This sequence encodes CASSLNPSGGYEQYF.

The chain recombines TRBV6-5 with TRBJ2-3; possible D gene TRBD1, 5 bases. Looked up from germline, CDR1 is MNHEY and CDR2 is SVGAGI. The ends were cut back, 0 bases at V and 5 bases at J, with 9 bases in the middle. This CDR3 region has 14 residues. CDR3 loop: CASSYSQGRDTQYF. CDR3 in DNA: TGTGCCAGCAGTTACTCCCAGGGCAGAGATACGCAGTATTTT.

The chain uses TRBV19 and TRBJ2-7, with a possible D match to TRBD1 (5 bases). The germline gives CDR1 LNHDA, CDR2 SQIVND (reference sequence). The V end was cut by 4 bases, the J end by 0 bases, with 7 bases between. This CDR3 contains 13 residues. The CDR3 region is CASSRGSSYEQYF. CDR3 coding DNA: TGTGCCAGTAGTAGGGGCAGCTCCTACGAGCAGTACTTC.

The chain carries TRBV7-9 and TRBJ1-4, with D possibly TRBD1 on 6 matching bases. This CDR3 comprises 14 residues. Trimming stripped 3 bases from V and 5 bases from J, with 10 bases between. Germline V gene lookup returns CDR1 SEHNR and CDR2 FQNEAQ (reference sequence). In DNA, the CDR3 is TGTGCCAGCAGCTTGCAGGGGCTAAATGAAAAACTGTTTTTT. This codes for CASSLQGLNEKLFF.

The chain carries TRBV5-1 and TRBJ1-3; D is possibly TRBD1 (5 bases). The CDR3 is 13 residues long. Germline CDR1 SGHRS, CDR2 YFSETQ. Trimming took 4 bases from V and 2 from J, leaving 7 bases between them. CDR3 nucleotide sequence: TGCGCCAGCAGCGTGGGGCCTGGAAACACCATATATTTT. Translating it yields CASSVGPGNTIYF. The whole variable domain, remainder taken from reference TRBV5-1 and TRBJ1-3, is KAGVTQTPRYLIKTRGQQVTLSCSPISGHRSVSWYQQTPGQGLQFLFEYFSETQRNKGNFPGRFSGRQFSNSRSEMNVSTLELGDSALYLCASSVGPGNTIYFGEGSWLTVV.

The rearrangement uses TRBV21-1 and TRBJ1-2. TRBV21-1 is deemed a pseudogene. The CDR3 runs to 12 residues. CDR3 loop: CASSKFRYGYTF. The CDR3 coding sequence is TGTGCCAGCAGCAAATTTCGCTATGGCTACACCTTC.

This sequence joins TRBV5-6 and TRBJ1-6; possible D gene TRBD1, 6 bases. Trimming stripped 0 bases from V and 9 bases from J, with 13 bases between. The CDR3 has 15 amino acids. The germline gives CDR1 SGHDT, CDR2 YYEEEE. CDR3 DNA: TGTGCCAGCAGCTTGGTGGGACACCCACTTTCACCCCTCCACTTT. It yields the protein CASSLVGHPLSPLHF.

This clone was counted ten times or more. V gene TRBV27 combines with J gene TRBJ1-5, with D unresolved. This CDR3 comprises 12 residues. V lost 4 bases and J 4 bases, leaving 5 bases between the germline ends. Germline CDR1 MNHEY, CDR2 SMNVEV (reference sequence). In DNA, the CDR3 is TGTGCCAGCAGTTCCCAAAATCAGCCCCAGCATTTT. Encoded protein: CASSSQNQPQHF.

The V gene is TRBV5-1, the J gene TRBJ1-1, with 9 positions matching TRBD1. With 2 bases clipped from V and 10 bases from J, the junction kept 6 bases outside the gene matches. Germline CDR1 reads SGHRS; CDR2 reads YFSETQ. This CDR3 is 13 amino acids long. The CDR3 sequence: CASSLPGQGTAFF. CDR3 nucleotide sequence: TGCGCCAGCAGCTTACCGGGACAGGGTACAGCTTTCTTT. The full variable domain, with the rest looked up from reference TRBV5-1 and TRBJ1-1, is KAGVTQTPRYLIKTRGQQVTLSCSPISGHRSVSWYQQTPGQGLQFLFEYFSETQRNKGNFPGRFSGRQFSNSRSEMNVSTLELGDSALYLCASSLPGQGTAFFGQGTRLTVV.

This sequence joins TRBV6-1 and TRBJ2-5; 9 bases are a match to TRBD2. Germline loops: CDR1 MNHNS, CDR2 SASEGT. Trimming removed 2 bases from V and 5 bases from J; junction bases left unmatched: 9. CDR3 length: 16 amino acids. The CDR3 sequence: CASSESGGRVGETQYF. The CDR3 coding sequence is TGTGCCAGCAGTGAAAGTGGCGGGAGGGTAGGTGAGACCCAGTACTTC.

The chain links TRBV3-1 (or the pseudogene TRBV3-2) to TRBJ1-2; D is ambiguous. The germline V gene has CDR1 LGHDT and CDR2 YNNKEL (reference sequence). CDR3 size: 14 residues. V was clipped by 4 bases and J by 5 bases, with 14 bases between them. The CDR3 DNA follows: TGTGCCAGCAGCCCGGGAGAGATCCCTTATGGCTACACCTTC. Amino acids: CASSPGEIPYGYTF.